This T cell receptor (beta chain) was captured in a study of identical twins. A universal primer binding site was introduced by template switching. The final cDNA contained unique molecular identifiers. TCRdb re-derived calls from the 5' RACE reads in MiXCR, one entry per CDR3 protein. This table has roughly 150,000 distinct CDR3 sequences, around 3.6% appearing once. Healthy Caucasians alone served as donors. This CDR3 has 16 residues. CDR1 is SEHNR and CDR2 is FQNEAQ in the germline V gene (reference sequence). J was trimmed by 7 bases and V by 5 bases; bases with no gene match: 11. At least ten counts were recorded for this clonotype.

V is TRBV7-9 and J is TRBJ2-1; the match to TRBD1 covers 10 bases. The sequenced sample was memory T cells sorted from blood. This TCR derives from a man aged 18 to 30 in good health. The CDR3 loop is CASSQYGTGASNEQFF. CDR3 DNA sequence: TGTGCCAGCAGCCAATACGGGACAGGGGCATCGAATGAGCAGTTCTTC. The variable domain in full, completed from reference TRBV7-9 and TRBJ2-1, reads DTGVSQNPRHKITKRGQNVTFRCDPISEHNRLYWYRQTLGQGPEFLTYFQNEAQLEKSRLLSDRFSAERPKGSFSTLEIQRTEQGDSAMYLCASSQYGTGASNEQFFGPGTRLTVL.